This T cell receptor (beta chain) was sequenced during a study of CD8 T cells in Susac syndrome. On the study more broadly: Among the Susac syndrome patients who underwent sequencing, roughly 6 had clinically active disease, while fewer than ten of them were in remission.

Random hexamers were used to reverse transcribe an amount of about 0.45 to 1 ug RNA. Amplification of TCR beta CDR3 spanned 54 Vbeta and 13 Jbeta via immunoSEQ multiplex PCR. MiXCR, applied by TCRdb to the immunoSEQ multiplex PCR reads, yields one record per CDR3 protein. The repertoire consists of under 200,000 distinct CDR3 sequences, with roughly 94% occurring once and the leading ten covering around 0.11%. Study outcomes and limitations: In Susac patients, clonal expansion was not detected in CD4+ cells.

CDR1 SGHDT and CDR2 YYEEEE come from the germline V gene. The CDR3 is 15 residues long. The J segment lost 5 bases and the V segment lost 1 base, leaving 8 bases of the junction unmatched. Through negative isolation, CD4+ and CD8+ T cells were obtained, while TEMRA cells were enriched using FACS. On this clonotype itself: No antigen is known for it.

The sequencing sample was made of CD4+ T cells from PBMCs. The V call is TRBV5-6, the J call TRBJ2-7; TRBD1 agrees at 8 bases. This TCR derives from a human donor with Susac syndrome. CDR3 residues: CASSLKDRVVHEQYF. CDR3 sequence (DNA): TGTGCCAGCAGCTTGAAGGACAGGGTGGTCCACGAGCAGTACTTC.